What follows describes a single T cell receptor beta chain. In the original analysis: Amplification of reference gene primers was used by the study to estimate nucleated cell counts. The repertoire was sequenced with immunoSEQ multiplex PCR; TCRdb's copy has only in-frame clones and lacks some. Clone size and V and J calls were adopted from that table, with D and trimming inferred from the DNA. The top ten clones hold 8.5% to 12% of a sample with 300,000 to 450,000 clones, around 87% of them seen once. Trimming removed 6 bases from V and 0 bases from J; junction bases left unmatched: 5. Per germline, CDR1 LNHDA and CDR2 SQIVND (reference sequence). This CDR3 has 15 amino acids. This record comes from a study of blood T cell repertoires in COVID-19. Study as a whole: T cells, B-cell-depleted T cells, or PBMCs supplied cDNA or gDNA.

Sequencing input: peripheral blood. The gene calls are TRBV19 and TRBJ2-3, with 8 positions matching TRBD1. The source of this sequence is a woman in her thirties with COVID-19, enrolled during active disease. In nucleotides, the CDR3 is TGTGCCAGTAGCCCCGGGACAGGTAGCACAGATACGCAGTATTTT. It codes for CASSPGTGSTDTQYF.